This section outlines one T cell receptor (beta chain) sequence together with its context. What it recognizes is unknown. This record comes from a study of cytomegalovirus exposure and HLA in healthy donors. Overall study findings and caveats: Association with HLA alleles at 0.05 false discovery rate was found for around 17,000 TCR beta sequences in a later analysis. Despite most TCR sequences being rare, some public TCRs occurred in many donors.

A multiplex PCR was run with 60 Vbeta primers and 13 Jbeta primers. Assay: immunoSEQ multiplex PCR; the TCRdb copy retains only in-frame clones and omits some. Of about 76,000 clones detected, around four fifths appear once; the ten largest clones hold over 7%. This CDR3 spans 16 amino acids. Germline loops: CDR1 MNHNY, CDR2 SVGAGI (reference sequence). V dropped 2 bases and J dropped 5 bases, with 16 bases sitting between them. This TCR was recovered from a woman aged 40 to 50 in good health and CMV-seropositive. The sample consisted of PBMCs. This sequence joins TRBV6-6 and TRBJ2-1; D uncertain. CDR3 coding DNA: TGTGCCAGCAGTTACCCGTGGCAGGCTAAAAACAATGAGCAGTTCTTC. It translates to CASSYPWQAKNNEQFF.